Below, 20 T cell receptor beta chains from the same sample are listed, as sequenced in a study of shared clonotypes between healthy human individuals. This table comes from immunoSEQ multiplex PCR, and its TCRdb copy is limited to in-frame clones, with some not included. The sample shows about 490,000 clones, 79% of them seen only once. The specimen sequenced was PBMCs. The receptors originated from a woman aged 40 to 49 in good health. Some clones in this sample may be carry-over from other donors' samples.

V usage is TRBV2 and J usage is TRBJ1-1, with D possibly being TRBD1 (6 bases). V was clipped by 2 bases and J by 2 bases, with 12 bases between them. Germline CDR1 reads SNHLY; CDR2 reads FYNNEI. The CDR3 totals 15 residues. CDR3 in DNA: TGTGCCAGCAGTGAATATCAGGGGCGTAACACTGAAGCTTTCTTT. This translates into CASSEYQGRNTEAFF.

V is TRBV4-3 and J is TRBJ2-2, with 12 bases identical to TRBD2. The germline V gene has CDR1 LGHNA and CDR2 YSLEER. This CDR3 comprises 17 residues. V lost 1 base and J lost 2; bases outside the gene matches: 2. CDR3 nucleotides: TGCGCCAGCAGCCAAGGGACTAGCGGGGTCAACACCGGGGAGCTGTTTTTT. It encodes CASSQGTSGVNTGELFF.

Points on this clone: Other DNA sequences within the sample encode an identical CDR3. The chain is built from TRBV18 and TRBJ1-5; unclear D gene. Germline CDR1 and CDR2: KGHSH and LQKENI. Between the trimmed V and J ends, which lost 2 bases and 2 bases, there was a span of 7 bases. The CDR3 is 14 residues long. The CDR3 here is CASSPGQGNQPQHF. DNA for the CDR3: TGTGCCAGCTCACCAGGGCAGGGCAATCAGCCCCAGCATTTT. The whole variable domain, remainder taken from reference TRBV18 and TRBJ1-5, is NAGVMQNPRHLVRRRGQEARLRCSPMKGHSHVYWYRQLPEEGLKFMVYLQKENIIDESGMPKERFSAEFPKEGPSILRIQQVVRGDSAAYFCASSPGQGNQPQHFGDGTRLSIL.

The CDR3 DNA is TGTGCCAGCAGACAAGGACGGCTCCAAGAGACCCAGTACTTC. This sequence encodes CASRQGRLQETQYF. The chain links TRBV2 to TRBJ2-5; D remains ambiguous. CDR3 length: 14 amino acids. Germline CDR1 and CDR2: SNHLY and FYNNEI. The V gene lost 6 bases and the J gene lost 1 base, with 12 bases spanning the gap.

The rearrangement uses TRBV11-2 and TRBJ2-2, with D perhaps being TRBD1 or TRBD2 (5 bases each). Germline V gene data show CDR1 as SGHAT and CDR2 as FQNNGV. V was clipped by 5 bases and J by 4 bases, with 20 bases between them. CDR3 length equals 17 residues. The CDR3 DNA follows: TGTGCCAGCAGCCCCCGCGGAACGGGACGCCGCACCGGGGAGCTGTTTTTT. This codes for CASSPRGTGRRTGELFF. Full variable domain (missing parts from reference TRBV11-2 and TRBJ2-2): EAGVAQSPRYKIIEKRQSVAFWCNPISGHATLYWYQQILGQGPKLLIQFQNNGVVDDSQLPKDRFSAERLKGVDSTLKIQPAKLEDSAVYLCASSPRGTGRRTGELFFGEGSRLTVL.

The chain recombines TRBV5-4 with TRBJ2-5, with 12 nucleotides matching TRBD2. This CDR3 has 17 residues. In germline, CDR1 is SGHNT, CDR2 YYREEE (reference sequence). The junction had 9 bases not matched to a gene; V was cut back by 1 base and J by 5 bases. The CDR3 protein is CASSLSPSGRAGETQYF. The CDR3 nucleotides are TGTGCCAGCAGCTTGTCACCTAGCGGGAGGGCCGGTGAGACCCAGTACTTC. Full variable domain (rest looked up from reference TRBV5-4 and TRBJ2-5): ETGVTQSPTHLIKTRGQQVTLRCSSQSGHNTVSWYQQALGQGPQFIFQYYREEENGRGNFPPRFSGLQFPNYSSELNVNALELDDSALYLCASSLSPSGRAGETQYFGPGTRLLVL.

J is TRBJ2-7 and V is TRBV11-2, with D tentatively TRBD2 (5 bases). The CDR3 consists of 16 residues. V lost 1 base to trimming and J lost 3 bases, with 16 bases between them. CDR1 and CDR2 from the germline V gene are SGHAT and FQNNGV. This chain's CDR3 is CASSLVASPRLYEQYF. The CDR3 DNA reads TGTGCCAGCAGCTTAGTGGCTAGCCCGCGCCTCTACGAGCAGTACTTC.

This clone has ten or more counts. V is TRBV28 and J is TRBJ1-5, with D unresolved. Per the germline V gene, CDR1 is MDHEN and CDR2 is SYDVKM. The CDR3 totals 13 residues. V was pared by 7 bases and J by 4 bases, with 11 bases between. The CDR3 spells CASNRGENQPQHF. CDR3 DNA sequence: TGTGCCAGCAACCGTGGGGAGAATCAGCCCCAGCATTTT. The variable domain in full, completed from reference TRBV28 and TRBJ1-5, reads DVKVTQSSRYLVKRTGEKVFLECVQDMDHENMFWYRQDPGLGLRLIYFSYDVKMKEKGDIPEGYSVSREKKERFSLILESASTNQTSMYLCASNRGENQPQHFGDGTRLSIL.

With respect to this clone: Compared with germline, one end of the junction differs, possibly owing to a read error. The chain links TRBV10-3 to TRBJ2-6; D unclear. Germline loops: CDR1 ENHRY, CDR2 SYGVKD. The CDR3 is 13 residues long. CDR3 protein: CAISDSGANVLTF. The CDR3 bases are TGTGCCATTAGTGATTCTGGGGCCAACGTCCTGACTTTC.

The V call is TRBV6-5, the J call TRBJ2-7; 8 bases match TRBD1. CDR3 length: 14 residues. V shed 6 bases, J shed 1 base, and the junction held 5 bases outside the gene matches. Germline CDR1 is MNHEY and CDR2 is SVGAGI. The CDR3 spells CASSQRQGSYEQYF. The CDR3 DNA reads as TGTGCCAGCAGCCAAAGACAGGGGTCCTACGAGCAGTACTTC.

The chain combines TRBV27 with TRBJ2-5, with TRBD2 identical over 7 bases. V was clipped by 6 bases and J by 4 bases; unmatched bases: 8. This CDR3 is 14 amino acids long. Per the germline V gene, CDR1 is MNHEY and CDR2 is SMNVEV (reference sequence). The CDR3 DNA follows: TGTGCCAGCAGATCCCGGGGGAGGGCAGAGACCCAGTACTTC. Its protein product is CASRSRGRAETQYF.

The chain employs TRBV25-1 and TRBJ2-7; D unclear. This CDR3 spans 15 amino acids. V was trimmed by 5 bases and J by 3 bases, leaving 17 bases between them. Germline CDR1 MGHDK, CDR2 SYGVNS. The CDR3, as DNA: TGTGCCAGCAGTAACGCTCTCACATCCGACTACGAGCAGTACTTC. The encoded protein is CASSNALTSDYEQYF.

This chain uses TRBV7-6 with TRBJ2-5, with D maybe TRBD2 (6 bases). The CDR3 consists of 13 residues. V lost 3 bases and J lost 4, with 9 bases in between. The germline gives CDR1 SGHVS, CDR2 FNYEAQ. Here the CDR3 DNA reads TGTGCCAGCAGCTTGGGTAGCGGAGAGACCCAGTACTTC. Its translation is CASSLGSGETQYF. The entire variable domain, with the rest obtained from reference TRBV7-6 and TRBJ2-5, is as follows: GAGVSQSPRYKVTKRGQDVALRCDPISGHVSLYWYRQALGQGPEFLTYFNYEAQQDKSGLPNDRFSAERPEGSISTLTIQRTEQRDSAMYRCASSLGSGETQYFGPGTRLLVL.

V and J are TRBV9 and TRBJ1-1; 7 bases align to TRBD1. CDR3 length equals 14 residues. CDR1 SGDLS and CDR2 YYNGEE come from the germline V gene. The ends lost 3 bases at V and 7 bases at J; junction bases unmatched: 9. CDR3 sequence reads: CASSEGQTFGEAFF. CDR3 coding DNA: TGTGCCAGCAGCGAGGGACAGACCTTCGGTGAAGCTTTCTTT.

The gene calls are TRBV20-1 and TRBJ2-1; either TRBD1 or TRBD2 may fit D (5 bases each). Germline values: CDR1 DFQATT, CDR2 SNEGSKA (reference sequence). The CDR3 is made up of 9 amino acids. Trimming took 7 bases from V and 10 from J, leaving 8 bases between them. The CDR3 here is CSVGREQFF. CDR3 bases: TGCAGTGTGGGACGGGAGCAGTTCTTC.

The chain uses TRBV29-1 and TRBJ1-6; a possible D gene is TRBD1 (6 bases). Trimming removed 5 bases from V and 9 bases from J, with 17 bases in between. There are 14 residues in the CDR3. CDR1 is SQVTM and CDR2 is ANQGSEA in the germline V gene. The CDR3 region is CSVSEGGRGSPLHF. Here the CDR3 DNA reads TGCAGCGTTTCTGAGGGGGGGAGAGGTTCACCCCTCCACTTT.

The chain joins TRBV4-1 to TRBJ2-7, with D uncertain. Germline loops: CDR1 MGHRA, CDR2 YSYEKL. The CDR3 contains 14 residues. Trimming removed 0 bases at V and 0 bases at J, with 6 bases between. The CDR3 loop is CASSQDRLSYEQYF. Here the CDR3 DNA reads TGCGCCAGCAGCCAAGACCGACTCTCCTACGAGCAGTACTTC.

This rearrangement joins TRBV18 to TRBJ2-3; perhaps TRBD2 as D (5 bases). V lost 3 bases to trimming and J lost 0 bases, with 10 bases between them. In germline, CDR1 is KGHSH, CDR2 LQKENI. The CDR3 loop spans 15 amino acids. The CDR3 protein is CASSPGIASTDTQYF. In DNA, the CDR3 is TGTGCCAGCTCACCCGGGATAGCTAGCACAGATACGCAGTATTTT.

V usage is TRBV5-1 and J usage is TRBJ2-1, with 8 positions matching TRBD2. CDR1 and CDR2 (germline): SGHRS, YFSETQ. The ends lost 1 base at V and 5 bases at J; junction bases unmatched: 8. The CDR3 loop spans 16 amino acids. CDR3 nucleotide sequence: TGCGCCAGCAGCTTGTTCTCCGGGACTAGTAACAATGAGCAGTTCTTC. As protein: CASSLFSGTSNNEQFF.

This clone was detected only once. The J gene is TRBJ2-6, the V gene TRBV30; 8 nucleotides line up with TRBD1. With V trimmed by 7 bases and J by 0 bases, 2 bases remained unmatched. The germline V gene has CDR1 GTSNPN and CDR2 SVGIG (reference sequence). The CDR3 consists of 14 residues. The CDR3 DNA reads TGTGCCTACCAGGGGGCCTCTGGGGCCAACGTCCTGACTTTC. Its translation is CAYQGASGANVLTF.